This T cell receptor (beta chain) stems from a study of blood T cell repertoires in COVID-19. The germline CDR1 and CDR2 sequences are LNHDA and SQIVND (reference sequence). The CDR3 covers 15 residues. Trimming cost V 4 bases and J 10 bases, with 17 bases left between them. Original handling: By means of reference gene primer amplification, nucleated cell counts were estimated. Produced via immunoSEQ multiplex PCR; TCRdb's table is partial and in-frame only. V and J calls and clone size come straight from that table; D and trimming were deduced from the DNA. The table includes a few hundred thousand clones, about 85% detected once.

Sequences were obtained from peripheral blood. V is TRBV19 and J is TRBJ1-6, with TRBD1 as a possible D gene (5 bases). This receptor was taken from a man aged 55 to 69 who had recovered from COVID-19. CDR3 sequence: CASSREGPMGSPLHF. The CDR3 bases are TGTGCCAGTAGTAGGGAGGGGCCCATGGGATCACCCCTCCACTTT.